This paragraph covers one TCR beta chain sequence. This clonotype was found a few times. Its recognized antigen is unknown. It has no much larger one-base neighbor in the sample; base qualities were not kept. Every donor in the study was a healthy Caucasian. The twin cohort comprised three pairs of female monozygotic twins, all aged roughly 18 to 30 years. Miltenyi CD45RO+ enrichment and human naive T-cell isolation kits were used to isolate memory (CD45RO+) and naive T cells from PBMC. The data stem from a study of identical twins listed by TCRdb under 2016. Looking at the study overall: To test whether fetal clonotypes persist, this study deep-sequenced TCR alpha and beta repertoires from monozygotic twins, from unrelated adults of various ages, and from cord blood. To rule out contamination, the twin experiments were replicated at different times with different library preparation protocols. Overall study outcomes, separate from this receptor: Invariant T cells such as MAIT and iNKT could partly confound zero-insertion analyses, though diverse VJ usage argued against this for most clonotypes. A weaker excess of twin sharing was found in beta out-of-frame sequences because the signal-to-noise ratio was lowered by fewer shared sequences. Abundant cord blood beta clonotypes carried fewer insertions; young adult naive repertoires showed a weaker similar trend, while memory repertoires showed none. Because the same donors could not be followed over many years, conclusions were based on cross-sectional statistical analysis. Compared with coincidental sharing between unrelated individuals, an excess of low generation-probability sequences was observed among out-of-frame TCR alpha sequences shared between twins. In monozygotic twins, out-of-frame TCR alpha sharing was systematically underestimated by recombination models, although the models agreed with sharing between unrelated individuals.

The method was 5' RACE. Sequenced using an Illumina HiSeq 2000. A universal primer binding site was added through template switching, and the final cDNA carried a unique molecular identifier so that TCR cDNA molecules could be counted accurately. First-strand cDNA for TCR alpha and beta chains was synthesized from specific primers in the conserved constant-segment region. To control for contamination, every cDNA library carried two barcodes: a SMART-Mk sample barcode plus Illumina barcodes. TruSeq adapter sequences along with Illumina sample barcodes were introduced in two successive PCR steps. The Illumina HiSeq platform was used with custom primers to sequence TCR alpha and beta cDNA libraries. From the authors' description of their analysis: Unique molecular identifiers were extracted from raw reads with MiGEC, and CDR3 positions were determined with MiXCR. For each individual, recombination models were inferred using an EM algorithm with the repgenHMM and IGoR tools. Shared clonotype analysis was performed with the tcR package in R, normalizing sharing by the product of cloneset sizes. Out-of-frame nonproductive sequences were analyzed to study raw recombination free of thymic and clonal selection effects. The public reads were run again by TCRdb, first through fastp at Q25 and then through MiXCR, and only productive beta chains were kept. Merged by CDR3 protein, the rows form single entries marked with the most common genes and DNA. Here the V and J calls rest on TCRdb's processing, not on the authors' analysis. The sample data list around 300,000 distinct CDR3 sequences, and 6.5% to 9.5% of these were observed just once. The ten biggest clones cover over 2% of the sample.

As encoded in the germline V gene (reference sequence), CDR1 is WNHNN while CDR2 is SYGVQD. The CDR3 holds 15 amino acids from the cysteine to the phenylalanine. CDR3 DNA is the only sequence kept; it has 45 bases, read in frame from the first base. Deletion took 0 bases off V and 5 bases off J, with a span of 13 bases between the germline ends. These data are also associated with another study on yellow fever vaccine responses in identical twins. Per that second paper: The authors reported that the T cell response to vaccination in identical twins appeared partly convergent and partly personalized. In the study, vaccine-responding T cell clones were precisely tracked in identical twins.

The receptor comes from a woman between 18 and 29 years old in good health. The sequencing input was memory (CD45RO+) T cells sorted from blood. This specimen's cell subset or site label, interpreted: CD45RO+ enriched T cells. This chain joins TRBV10-1 to TRBJ1-1; no D gene call is confident. The CDR3 reads as follows: CASSESESVGTEAFF. The DNA is as follows: TGCGCCAGCAGTGAGTCTGAAAGCGTGGGGACTGAAGCTTTCTTT.